A single sample is the source of the 32 T cell receptor beta chains below, sequenced in a study of metastatic and nonmetastatic thyroid tumors. Prior to thyroid surgery, none of the patients had received any treatment. Using MiXCR, TCRdb reanalyzed the PCR reads. The sample has 30,000 to 35,000 clones, around 23% seen once; the top ten hold approximately 3%. Sequencing input: tumor tissue. These receptors were obtained from a male donor with papillary thyroid cancer or a benign thyroid nodule (not recorded which). Some clones in this sample may be carry-over from other donors' samples.

This clone was recorded a few times. A read error may account for a junction end that differs from germline. V and J are TRBV12-3 or TRBV12-4 and TRBJ1-3; D not resolved. The CDR3 totals 14 residues. This chain's CDR3 is CASSFSWTGNTTYF. The CDR3 DNA is TGTGCCAGCAGTTTCTCATGGACTGGAAACACCACATATTTT.

This clone has a handful of counts. The V gene is TRBV6-4, the J gene TRBJ2-2; 9 positions agree with TRBD1. The CDR3 totals 14 residues. Germline loops: CDR1 MRHNA, CDR2 SNTAGT. V lost 4 bases to trimming and J lost 3 bases; unmatched junction nucleotides: 0. CDR3 protein: CASSGQGDTGELFF. In nucleotides, the CDR3 is TGTGCCAGCAGTGGACAGGGGGACACCGGGGAGCTGTTTTTT.

Points on this clone: Sequence at one end of the junction differs from germline and may be a read error. V gene TRBV11-1 combines with J gene TRBJ2-3, with TRBD2 as a possible D gene (5 bases). This CDR3 is 15 amino acids long. CDR1 and CDR2 (germline): SGHAT, FQDESV (reference sequence). CDR3 nucleotide sequence: TGCGCCATCAGCGTGTTGGAGGAGCGCACAGATACGCAGTATTTT. Its translation is CAISVLEERTDTQYF.

This clone was picked up one time. V and J are TRBV20-1 and TRBJ2-7; perhaps TRBD2 as D (6 bases). V shed 3 bases and J shed 3 bases, with 18 bases lying between them. CDR1 and CDR2 from the germline V gene are DFQATT and SNEGSKA (reference sequence). This CDR3 comprises 15 residues. The CDR3 region has the DNA TGCAGTGCTAGTGATACTATCGGGGGAATCTACGAGCAGTACTTC. Its translation is CSASDTIGGIYEQYF.

This clone has at least ten counts. V gene TRBV5-5 combines with J gene TRBJ2-3; D unclear. Trimming cost V 5 bases and J 0 bases, with 13 bases left between them. CDR3 length equals 15 residues. Germline CDR1 reads SGHKS; CDR2 reads YYEKEE (reference sequence). The CDR3 DNA sequence: TGTGCCAGCAGGGCTTTGGGATCTAGCACAGATACGCAGTATTTT. Translated, it gives CASRALGSSTDTQYF. Together with reference TRBV5-5 and TRBJ2-3, the CDR3 gives the full variable domain: DAGVTQSPTHLIKTRGQQVTLRCSPISGHKSVSWYQQVLGQGPQFIFQYYEKEERGRGNFPDRFSARQFPNYSSELNVNALLLGDSALYLCASRALGSSTDTQYFGPGTRLTVL.

In this sample, this clone turned up a few times. The CDR3 does not close with the conserved phenylalanine or tryptophan, likely indicating a read error. This chain links TRBV6-1 with TRBJ1-6, with no clear D. The CDR3 spans 14 residues. Trimming removed 7 bases from V and 9 bases from J, with 16 bases in between. Germline V CDR1 and CDR2: MNHNS, SASEGT. The CDR3 sequence: CASISRHGVSPLHL. CDR3 nucleotide sequence: TGTGCCAGCATCAGCCGGCATGGCGTTTCACCCCTCCACCTT.

This clone was seen many times. V and J are TRBV20-1 and TRBJ1-1; D is uncertain. The CDR3 contains 14 residues. From germline, CDR1 is DFQATT and CDR2 SNEGSKA (reference sequence). The V gene lost 2 bases and the J gene lost 3 bases, with 13 bases spanning the gap. This CDR3 reads CSARWRISDTEAFF. The DNA for the CDR3 is TGCAGTGCTAGATGGAGGATCTCGGACACTGAAGCTTTCTTT.

There are many counts of this clone. The genes are TRBV6-5 and TRBJ2-1, with TRBD1 matching 7 bases. The CDR3 totals 14 residues. V shed 2 bases, J shed 9 bases, and the junction held 7 bases outside the gene matches. Germline CDR1 is MNHEY and CDR2 is SVGAGI. The DNA of the CDR3 is TGTGCCAGCAGTTACCCAGCCCGACAGGGTGAGCAGTTCTTC. Protein: CASSYPARQGEQFF.

This clone was detected many times. The chain uses TRBV9 and TRBJ2-1, with TRBD1 identical over 8 bases. This CDR3 is 14 amino acids long. Losses at the gene ends were 0 bases for V and 9 bases for J; bases not matched to a gene: 5. The V gene's germline CDR1 is SGDLS and CDR2 YYNGEE. Here the CDR3 reads CASSVAYRGSEQFF. For the CDR3, the DNA is TGTGCCAGCAGCGTAGCTTACAGGGGGAGTGAGCAGTTCTTC.

Points on this clone: Other DNA variants within this sample encode the same CDR3. The chain links TRBV5-1 to TRBJ2-3; D gene uncertain. This CDR3 is 16 amino acids long. CDR1 and CDR2 from the germline V gene are SGHRS and YFSETQ. Trimming left V 4 bases short and J 4 bases short, with 19 bases between. DNA of the CDR3: TGCGCCAGCAGCCTTGCCGGGCCGGGCCCGCCAGATACGCAGTATTTT. It yields the protein CASSLAGPGPPDTQYF.

This clone is judged medium-sized. The genes are TRBV5-1 and TRBJ2-7, with a tentative D call TRBD1 (6 bases). The V gene's germline CDR1 is SGHRS and CDR2 YFSETQ. V gave up 2 bases and J gave up 3 bases, with 6 bases separating them. The length of the CDR3 is 12 residues. CDR3 sequence reads: CASSLQGYEQYF. Written as DNA, the CDR3 is TGCGCCAGCAGCTTACAGGGCTACGAGCAGTACTTC.

The J gene is TRBJ2-7, the V gene TRBV6-1, with D possibly being TRBD1 (5 bases). V shed 7 bases and J shed 4 bases, with 11 bases lying between them. Germline CDR1 and CDR2: MNHNS and SASEGT. The CDR3 consists of 12 residues. The CDR3 nucleotides are TGTGCCAGCACCAACCAGGGTTACGAGCAGTACTTC. Translation gives CASTNQGYEQYF.

This clone has more than one count but fewer than ten. The chain is built from TRBV6-9 and TRBJ2-7; maybe TRBD1 (5 bases). This CDR3 region has 17 residues. Germline-derived CDR1 and CDR2 are MNHGY and SVAAGI. Trimming took 5 bases from V and 2 from J, leaving 22 bases between them. The CDR3 protein is CASSEPNLKRGPYEQYV. The CDR3 nucleotides are TGTGCCAGCAGTGAGCCTAACTTGAAAAGGGGCCCCTACGAGCAGTACGTC.

This clone came up many times. V gene TRBV20-1 combines with J gene TRBJ2-1, with 11 nucleotides matching TRBD2. After removal of 8 bases from V and 0 bases from J, the junction contained 24 bases not matched to a gene. This CDR3 has 21 residues. Germline CDR1 reads DFQATT; CDR2 reads SNEGSKA (reference sequence). The DNA for the CDR3 is TGCAGTCCTAAGACCTTTCTAGCGGGAGGCCTCACCACTATCTCCTACAATGAGCAGTTCTTC. This codes for CSPKTFLAGGLTTISYNEQFF.

This clone has at least ten counts. This chain joins TRBV4-1 and TRBJ1-3, with unresolved D. The V end was cut by 6 bases, the J end by 2 bases, with 17 bases between. Germline V gives CDR1 MGHRA, CDR2 YSYEKL. There are 16 residues in the CDR3. CDR3: CASSTQASPAGNTIYF. CDR3 nucleotides: TGCGCCAGCAGTACTCAGGCTTCGCCGGCTGGAAACACCATATATTTT.

The rearrangement joins TRBV5-1 to TRBJ2-7, with unresolved D. The V and J ends lost 0 bases and 3 bases respectively, with 7 bases between them. In germline, CDR1 is SGHRS, CDR2 YFSETQ. This CDR3 has 13 amino acids. Written as DNA, the CDR3 is TGCGCCAGCAGCTTGGACTCCGTCTACGAGCAGTACTTC. It specifies CASSLDSVYEQYF.

V and J are TRBV10-1 and TRBJ2-1; D unclear. The germline gives CDR1 WNHNN, CDR2 SYGVQD (reference sequence). CDR3 length: 12 amino acids. V was pared by 4 bases and J by 5 bases, with 6 bases between. CDR3 sequence (DNA): TGCGCCAGCAGTGGGGTAAACAATGAGCAGTTCTTC. Amino acid sequence: CASSGVNNEQFF.

This clone was detected many times. The chain couples TRBV18 to TRBJ2-1; D unresolved. CDR1 is KGHSH, CDR2 LQKENI, per germline. CDR3 size: 13 residues. V shed 5 bases and J shed 6 bases, with 11 bases lying between them. CDR3 nucleotides: TGTGCCAGCTCAGCCGACGGTGGCAATGAGCAGTTCTTC. Its protein is CASSADGGNEQFF.

The sample holds many counts of this clone. Within the sample, other DNA sequences also encode this same CDR3. The DNA for the CDR3 is TGTGCCAGCAGCTTAGTTGGTCCTCTTACGAACACTGAAGCTTTCTTT. Translating gives CASSLVGPLTNTEAFF. This rearrangement joins TRBV5-4 to TRBJ1-1; D uncertain. This CDR3 has 16 residues. V lost 2 bases and J lost 1, with 15 bases in between. The germline gives CDR1 SGHNT, CDR2 YYREEE (reference sequence).

This clone has just a few counts. The V and J genes are TRBV5-1 and TRBJ2-1, with 8 positions matching TRBD2. The CDR3 extends over 13 amino acids. V lost 4 bases to trimming and J lost 6 bases; unmatched junction nucleotides: 3. Per germline, CDR1 SGHRS and CDR2 YFSETQ. CDR3 in DNA: TGCGCCAGCAGCCTCGGGACTAGCAATGAGCAGTTCTTC. Protein: CASSLGTSNEQFF.

The rearrangement joins TRBV5-1 to TRBJ1-2, with 7 bases matching TRBD1. Losses at the gene ends were 5 bases for V and 7 bases for J; bases not matched to a gene: 11. CDR3 length: 14 residues. Germline CDR1 SGHRS, CDR2 YFSETQ. The CDR3 nucleotides are TGCGCCAGCAGACCCGACAGGGACTCTTCTGGCTACACCTTC. Encoded protein: CASRPDRDSSGYTF.

Ten or more counts support this clone. The chain uses TRBV7-9 and TRBJ1-6; D gene ambiguous. Deletions cut 5 bases from V and 7 bases from J, with 15 bases between. Germline CDR1 SEHNR, CDR2 FQNEAQ (reference sequence). The CDR3 length is 15 residues. The CDR3 nucleotides read TGTGCCAGCAGCAGATCAACAGCGGAAAATTCACCCCTCCACTTT. Encoded protein: CASSRSTAENSPLHF.

For this clone: A read error is possible here, since a much larger clone lies one base away. The chain recombines TRBV7-9 with TRBJ2-3; tentative D call: TRBD2 (6 bases). This CDR3 contains 14 residues. The germline V gene encodes CDR1 SEHNR and CDR2 FQNEAQ (reference sequence). Trimming removed 3 bases at V and 6 bases at J, with 13 bases between. The CDR3 loop reads CASSFGGSSDTQYF. In nucleotides, the CDR3 is TGTGCCAGCAGCTTTGGGGGGTCCTCGGATACGCAGTATTTT. Variable domain in full (rest from reference TRBV7-9 and TRBJ2-3): DTGVSQNPRHKITKRGQNVTFRCDPISEHNRLYWYRQTLGQGPEFLTYFQNEAQLEKSRLLSDRFSAERPKGSFSTLEIQRTEQGDSAMYLCASSFGGSSDTQYFGPGTRLTVL.

This clone is judged medium-sized. The V call is TRBV19, the J call TRBJ1-1; 9 nucleotides agree with TRBD1. The CDR3 extends over 15 amino acids. V was clipped by 6 bases and J by 5 bases; unmatched bases: 10. In germline, CDR1 is LNHDA, CDR2 SQIVND (reference sequence). CDR3 sequence: CASRDRTGATTEAFF. The CDR3 DNA reads TGTGCCAGTAGAGATAGGACAGGGGCTACGACTGAAGCTTTCTTT.

In regard to this clone: Lacking the conserved final phenylalanine or tryptophan, this CDR3 likely reflects a read error. The chain recombines TRBV9 with TRBJ2-3, with D perhaps matching TRBD2 (5 bases). The CDR3 is 16 amino acids. Per germline, CDR1 SGDLS and CDR2 YYNGEE. V was cut by 0 bases and J by 1 base, with 12 bases left in between. Here the CDR3 reads CASSVAPGRGTDTQYS. CDR3 DNA: TGTGCCAGCAGCGTAGCGCCGGGGAGAGGCACAGATACGCAGTATTCT.

This clone showed up just a few times. The chain is built from TRBV19 and TRBJ1-1; D is undetermined. This CDR3 contains 15 residues. Germline CDR1 is LNHDA and CDR2 is SQIVND (reference sequence). Trimming stripped 6 bases from V and 0 bases from J, with 14 bases between. In DNA, the CDR3 is TGTGCCAGTAGGAGGATTTGGGAGATGAACACTGAAGCTTTCTTT. Protein sequence: CASRRIWEMNTEAFF.

Of note for this clone: One end of the junction is discordant with germline, which a read error may explain. V usage is TRBV6-5 and J usage is TRBJ2-7; no clear D. Per germline, CDR1 MNHEY and CDR2 SVGAGI. The CDR3 runs to 11 residues. CDR3 coding DNA: TGTGCCATCAGTTACGCCTACGGGCAGTACTTC. It specifies CAISYAYGQYF.

The chain has TRBV28 and TRBJ2-7; a weak D match, TRBD2 (5 bases). Trimming pared 6 bases from V and 1 base from J, leaving 22 bases between. Germline values: CDR1 MDHEN, CDR2 SYDVKM. This CDR3 has 17 amino acids. CDR3 loop: CASSKGFGRGPSYEQYF. The CDR3, as DNA: TGTGCCAGCAGCAAAGGGTTCGGGCGAGGGCCATCCTACGAGCAGTACTTC.

As regards this clone: The junction shows a germline mismatch at one end, possibly a read error. Other DNA sequences in the same sample also yield this CDR3. This rearrangement joins TRBV24-1 to TRBJ1-6; D unresolved. The CDR3 runs to 12 residues. Germline CDR1 KGHDR, CDR2 SFDVKD. CDR3 amino acids: CATGRTNSPLHF. CDR3 DNA: TGTGCCACAGGACGGACCAATTCACCCCTACACTTT.

In its sample, this clone was seen many times. Here the CDR3 DNA reads TGTGCCAGCAACCGAGGGTATGGAAACACCATATATTTT. Translating gives CASNRGYGNTIYF. This chain connects TRBV9 to TRBJ1-3; the D is unclear. This CDR3 is built from 13 residues. Germline V lookup: CDR1 SGDLS, CDR2 YYNGEE. With 6 bases removed from V and 3 bases from J, the gap between germline ends came to 10 bases. The full variable domain, with the rest looked up from reference TRBV9 and TRBJ1-3, is DSGVTQTPKHLITATGQRVTLRCSPRSGDLSVYWYQQSLDQGLQFLIQYYNGEERAKGNILERFSAQQFPDLHSELNLSSLELGDSALYFCASNRGYGNTIYFGEGSWLTVV.

In its sample, this clone was seen many times. The rearrangement links TRBV2 to TRBJ2-1, with 10 nucleotides matching TRBD2. The CDR3 has 17 residues. The J segment lost 2 bases and the V segment lost 6 bases, leaving 10 bases of the junction unmatched. Looked up from germline, CDR1 is SNHLY and CDR2 is FYNNEI. The CDR3 DNA is TGTGCCAGCAGAGGCCCGGGACTAGCGCAACCCTACAATGAGCAGTTCTTC. This sequence encodes CASRGPGLAQPYNEQFF. Full variable domain (outside the CDR3, taken from reference TRBV2 and TRBJ2-1): EPEVTQTPSHQVTQMGQEVILRCVPISNHLYFYWYRQILGQKVEFLVSFYNNEISEKSEIFDDQFSVERPDGSNFTLKIRSTKLEDSAMYFCASRGPGLAQPYNEQFFGPGTRLTVL.

In its sample, this clone was seen many times. DNA of the CDR3: TGTGCCAGCAGCGCTAGCGGGACCTCCTACGAGCAGTACTTC. Amino acids: CASSASGTSYEQYF. The chain is built from TRBV13 and TRBJ2-7; 9 bases line up with TRBD2. The junction had 2 bases not matched to a gene; V was cut back by 5 bases and J by 0 bases. This CDR3 is built from 14 residues. Per germline, CDR1 PRHDT and CDR2 FYEKMQ (reference sequence).